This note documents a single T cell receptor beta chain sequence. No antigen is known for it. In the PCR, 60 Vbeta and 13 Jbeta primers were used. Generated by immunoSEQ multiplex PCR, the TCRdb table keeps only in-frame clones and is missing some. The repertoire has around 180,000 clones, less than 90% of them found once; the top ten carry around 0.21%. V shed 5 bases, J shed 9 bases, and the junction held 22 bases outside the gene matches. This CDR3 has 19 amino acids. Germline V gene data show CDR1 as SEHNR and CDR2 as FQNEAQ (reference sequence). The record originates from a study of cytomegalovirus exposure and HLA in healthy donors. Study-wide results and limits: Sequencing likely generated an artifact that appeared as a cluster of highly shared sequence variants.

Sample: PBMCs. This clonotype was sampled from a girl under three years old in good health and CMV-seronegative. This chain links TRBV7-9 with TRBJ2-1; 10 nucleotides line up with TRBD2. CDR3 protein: CASSPRRPFNLAGVTEQFF. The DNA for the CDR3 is TGTGCCAGCAGCCCCAGGCGGCCTTTTAATCTAGCGGGAGTGACTGAGCAGTTCTTC. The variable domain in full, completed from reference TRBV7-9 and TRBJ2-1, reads DTGVSQNPRHKITKRGQNVTFRCDPISEHNRLYWYRQTLGQGPEFLTYFQNEAQLEKSRLLSDRFSAERPKGSFSTLEIQRTEQGDSAMYLCASSPRRPFNLAGVTEQFFGPGTRLTVL.